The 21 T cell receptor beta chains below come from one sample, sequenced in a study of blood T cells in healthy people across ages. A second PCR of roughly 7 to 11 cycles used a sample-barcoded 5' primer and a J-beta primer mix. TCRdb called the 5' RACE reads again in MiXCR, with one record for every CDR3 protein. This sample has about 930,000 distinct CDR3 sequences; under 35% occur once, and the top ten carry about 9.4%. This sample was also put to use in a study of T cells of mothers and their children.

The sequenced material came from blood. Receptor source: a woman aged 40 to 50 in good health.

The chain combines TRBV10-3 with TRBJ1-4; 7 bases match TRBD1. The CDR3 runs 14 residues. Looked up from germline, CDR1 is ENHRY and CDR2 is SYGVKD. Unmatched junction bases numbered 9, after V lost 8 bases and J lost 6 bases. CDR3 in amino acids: CAIRDDRDDEKLFF. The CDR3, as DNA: TGTGCCATCCGAGATGACAGGGATGATGAAAAACTGTTTTTT.

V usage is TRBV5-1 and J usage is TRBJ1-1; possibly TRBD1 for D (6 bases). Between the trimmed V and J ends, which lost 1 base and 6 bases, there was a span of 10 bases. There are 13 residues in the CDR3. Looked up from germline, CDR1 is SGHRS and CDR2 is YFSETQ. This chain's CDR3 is CASSLPEGAEAFF. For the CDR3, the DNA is TGCGCCAGCAGCTTGCCAGAGGGGGCTGAAGCTTTCTTT.

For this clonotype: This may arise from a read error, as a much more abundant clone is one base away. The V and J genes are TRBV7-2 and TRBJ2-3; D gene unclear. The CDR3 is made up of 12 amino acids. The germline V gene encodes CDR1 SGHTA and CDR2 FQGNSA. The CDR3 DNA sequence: TGTGCCAACAGCGCCCGAACAGATACGCAGTATTTT. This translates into CANSARTDTQYF.

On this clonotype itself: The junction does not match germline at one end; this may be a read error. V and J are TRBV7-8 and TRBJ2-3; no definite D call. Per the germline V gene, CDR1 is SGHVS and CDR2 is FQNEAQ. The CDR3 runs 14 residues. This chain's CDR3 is CTSSTETQQSTQYF. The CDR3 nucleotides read TGTACCAGCAGCACAGAAACCCAGCAATCTACGCAGTATTTT.

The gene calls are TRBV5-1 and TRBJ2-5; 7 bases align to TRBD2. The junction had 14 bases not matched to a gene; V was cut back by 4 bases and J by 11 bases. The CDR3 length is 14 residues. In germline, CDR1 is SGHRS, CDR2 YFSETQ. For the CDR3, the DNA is TGCGCCAGCAGCAGTAGCGGGCCGGGGAATGAGCAGTACTTC. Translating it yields CASSSSGPGNEQYF.

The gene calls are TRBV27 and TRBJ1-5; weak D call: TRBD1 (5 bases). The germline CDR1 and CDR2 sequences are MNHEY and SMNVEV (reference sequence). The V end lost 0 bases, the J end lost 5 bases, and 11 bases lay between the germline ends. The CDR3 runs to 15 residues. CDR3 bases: TGTGCCAGCAGTTTATCGCGACAGACCTATCAGCCCCAGCATTTT. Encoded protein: CASSLSRQTYQPQHF.

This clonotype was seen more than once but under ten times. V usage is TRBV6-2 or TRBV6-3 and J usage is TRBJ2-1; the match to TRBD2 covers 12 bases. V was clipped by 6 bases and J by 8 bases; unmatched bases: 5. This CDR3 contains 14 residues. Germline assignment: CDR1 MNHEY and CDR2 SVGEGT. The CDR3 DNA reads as TGTGCCAGCAGAGGACTAGCGGGGTGGGATGAGCAGTTCTTC. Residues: CASRGLAGWDEQFF.

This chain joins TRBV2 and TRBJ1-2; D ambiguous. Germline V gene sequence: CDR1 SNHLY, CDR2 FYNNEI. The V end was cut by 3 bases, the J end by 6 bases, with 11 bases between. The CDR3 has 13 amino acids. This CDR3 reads CASSDSGCNGYTF. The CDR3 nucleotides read TGTGCCAGCAGTGATTCCGGCTGTAATGGCTACACCTTC.

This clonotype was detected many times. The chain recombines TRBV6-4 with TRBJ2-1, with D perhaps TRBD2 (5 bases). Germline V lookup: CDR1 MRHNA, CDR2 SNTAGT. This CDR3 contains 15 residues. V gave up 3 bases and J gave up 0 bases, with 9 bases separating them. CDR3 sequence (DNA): TGTGCCAGCAGTGAGGAGGAAAGCTCCTACAATGAGCAGTTCTTC. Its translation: CASSEEESSYNEQFF.

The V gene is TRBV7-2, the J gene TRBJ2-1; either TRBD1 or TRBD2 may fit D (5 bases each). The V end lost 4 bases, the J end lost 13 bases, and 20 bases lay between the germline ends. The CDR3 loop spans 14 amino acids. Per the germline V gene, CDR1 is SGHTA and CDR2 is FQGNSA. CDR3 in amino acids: CASSSPGLVETQFF. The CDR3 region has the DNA TGTGCCAGCAGCTCTCCGGGGCTAGTAGAGACCCAGTTCTTC.

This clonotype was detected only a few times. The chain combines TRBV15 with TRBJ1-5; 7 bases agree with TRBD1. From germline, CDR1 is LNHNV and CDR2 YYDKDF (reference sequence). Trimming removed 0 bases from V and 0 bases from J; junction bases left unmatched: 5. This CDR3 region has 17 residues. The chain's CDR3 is CATSRDYRGDSNQPQHF. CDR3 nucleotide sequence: TGTGCCACCAGCAGAGATTACAGGGGAGATAGCAATCAGCCCCAGCATTTT.

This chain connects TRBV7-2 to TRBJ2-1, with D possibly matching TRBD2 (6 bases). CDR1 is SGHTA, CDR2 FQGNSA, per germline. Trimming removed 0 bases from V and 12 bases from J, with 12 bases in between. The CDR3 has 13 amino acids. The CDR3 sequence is CASSLANAGLQFF. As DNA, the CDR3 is TGTGCCAGCAGCTTAGCTAATGCGGGGTTGCAGTTCTTC.

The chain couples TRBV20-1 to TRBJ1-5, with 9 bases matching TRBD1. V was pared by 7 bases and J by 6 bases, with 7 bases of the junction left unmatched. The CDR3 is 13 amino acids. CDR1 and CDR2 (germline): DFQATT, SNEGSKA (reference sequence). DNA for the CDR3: TGCAGTGGACTGGGACAGGGTGGTCAGCCCCAGCATTTT. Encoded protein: CSGLGQGGQPQHF.

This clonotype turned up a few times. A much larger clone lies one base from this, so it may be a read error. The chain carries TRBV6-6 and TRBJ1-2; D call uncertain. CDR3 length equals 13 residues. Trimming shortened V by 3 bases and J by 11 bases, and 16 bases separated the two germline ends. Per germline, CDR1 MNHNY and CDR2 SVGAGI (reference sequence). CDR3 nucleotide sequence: TGTGCCAGCAGTTATATGGGCCCCAAATCATACACCTTC. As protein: CASSYMGPKSYTF.

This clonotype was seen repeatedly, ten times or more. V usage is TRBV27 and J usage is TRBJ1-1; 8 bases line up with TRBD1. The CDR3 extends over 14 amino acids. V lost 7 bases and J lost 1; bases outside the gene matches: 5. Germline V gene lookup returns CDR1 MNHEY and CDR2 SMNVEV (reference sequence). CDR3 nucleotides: TGTGCCAGCAACCGACAGGGGCCGAACACTGAAGCTTTCTTT. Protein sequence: CASNRQGPNTEAFF.

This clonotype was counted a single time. The CDR3 nucleotides read TGTGCCAGCTCGCCAACCATCGTCCGGAGCTCCTACAATGAGCAGTTCTTC. Its protein is CASSPTIVRSSYNEQFF. The chain recombines TRBV18 with TRBJ2-1; D unclear. The CDR3 covers 17 residues. V was trimmed by 6 bases and J by 0 bases, leaving 18 bases between them. The V gene's germline CDR1 is KGHSH and CDR2 LQKENI.

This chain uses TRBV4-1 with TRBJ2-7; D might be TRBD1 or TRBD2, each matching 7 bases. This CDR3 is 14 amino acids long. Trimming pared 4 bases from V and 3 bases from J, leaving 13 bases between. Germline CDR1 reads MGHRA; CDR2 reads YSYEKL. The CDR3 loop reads CASSPSGGDYEQYF. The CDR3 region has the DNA TGCGCCAGCAGCCCCTCAGGGGGGGACTACGAGCAGTACTTC.

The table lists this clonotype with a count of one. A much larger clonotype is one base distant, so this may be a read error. In DNA, the CDR3 is TGTACCAGCAGAGATAGCGGGGGCCCGACGGGCGAGCAGTACTTC. Amino acids: CTSRDSGGPTGEQYF. The chain links TRBV2 to TRBJ2-5; 9 nucleotides align to TRBD2. TRBJ2-7 explains the end of the DNA better; the J call may be wrong. Germline V gene lookup returns CDR1 SNHLY and CDR2 FYNNEI. There are 15 residues in the CDR3.

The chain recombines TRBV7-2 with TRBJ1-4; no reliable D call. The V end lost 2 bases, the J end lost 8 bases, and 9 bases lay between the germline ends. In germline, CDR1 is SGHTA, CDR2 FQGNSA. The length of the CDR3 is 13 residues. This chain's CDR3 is CASSLNFGEKLFF. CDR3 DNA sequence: TGTGCCAGCAGCTTAAATTTTGGCGAAAAACTGTTTTTT.

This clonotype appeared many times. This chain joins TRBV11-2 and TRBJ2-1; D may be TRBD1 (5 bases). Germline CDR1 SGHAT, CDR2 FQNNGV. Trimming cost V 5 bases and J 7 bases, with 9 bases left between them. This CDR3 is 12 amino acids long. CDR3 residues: CASSPTGNEQFF. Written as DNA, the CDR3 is TGTGCCAGCAGCCCCACAGGTAATGAGCAGTTCTTC.

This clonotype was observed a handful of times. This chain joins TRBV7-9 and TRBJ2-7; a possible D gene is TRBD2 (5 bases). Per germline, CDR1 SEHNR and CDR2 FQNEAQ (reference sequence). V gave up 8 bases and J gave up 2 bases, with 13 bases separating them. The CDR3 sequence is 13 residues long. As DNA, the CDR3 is TGTGCCAGCTCCGGGGTGAATACCTACGAGCAGTACTTC. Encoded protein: CASSGVNTYEQYF.